This TCR beta chain came from a study of T cell responses to AZD1222 COVID-19 vaccine. Broader study findings: Donors were largely white British and mainly female; clonal diversity was possibly underestimated.

Remarks on this clone: The antigen is unknown.

The CDR3 consists of 14 residues. Germline V gene lookup returns CDR1 MDHEN and CDR2 SYDVKM. V lost 6 bases, J lost 0 bases, and 6 bases lay in between. Measured with immunoSEQ multiplex PCR; TCRdb has only the in-frame clones, and not every one. The sample has tens of thousands of clones, around 91% seen once; the top ten hold roughly 5.6%. The material was peripheral blood, obtained on day 0 of MenACWY control vaccination. The V and J genes are TRBV28 and TRBJ1-6, with no clear D. The sequence was collected from an adult in good health. The CDR3 nucleotides are TGTGCCAGCAGGACGAACTCCTATAATTCACCCCTCCACTTT. It codes for CASRTNSYNSPLHF.